The 17 T cell receptor beta chains in this list originate from one sample, sequenced in a study of blood T cell repertoires in COVID-19. Sequencing was performed with immunoSEQ multiplex PCR; in TCRdb, only in-frame clones are kept and a portion is missing. The table includes over 250,000 clones, over 75% detected once. Sample: peripheral blood. The receptors stem from a woman aged 55-75 years with acute or convalescent COVID-19.

This clone was found once. The chain couples TRBV5-8 to TRBJ2-2, with TRBD2 identical over 11 bases. The CDR3 is 17 residues long. Trimming removed 4 bases from V and 4 bases from J; junction bases left unmatched: 9. The germline CDR1 and CDR2 sequences are SGHTS and YDEGEE. CDR3 amino acids: CASSVTSGKVGTGELFF. CDR3 in DNA: TGTGCCAGCAGCGTGACTAGCGGGAAGGTTGGCACCGGGGAGCTGTTTTTT. The full variable domain, in which reference TRBV5-8 and TRBJ2-2 provide the parts outside the CDR3, is EAGVTQSPTHLIKTRGQQATLRCSPISGHTSVYWYQQALGLGLQFLLWYDEGEERNRGNFPPRFSGRQFPNYSSELNVNALELEDSALYLCASSVTSGKVGTGELFFGEGSRLTVL.

The chain combines TRBV14 with TRBJ2-1, with TRBD2 matching over 8 bases. V lost 4 bases and J lost 7; bases outside the gene matches: 9. The CDR3 has 15 amino acids. Germline V CDR1 and CDR2: SGHDN, FVKESK. The CDR3 spells CASSRGLAARNEQFF. CDR3 sequence (DNA): TGTGCCAGCAGCCGAGGACTAGCCGCAAGGAATGAGCAGTTCTTC. The full variable domain, completed using reference TRBV14 and TRBJ2-1, is EAGVTQFPSHSVIEKGQTVTLRCDPISGHDNLYWYRRVMGKEIKFLLHFVKESKQDESGMPNNRFLAERTGGTYSTLKVQPAELEDSGVYFCASSRGLAARNEQFFGPGTRLTVL.

The rearrangement links TRBV7-3 to TRBJ1-1; D is unclear. CDR1 is SGHTA, CDR2 FQGTGA, per germline. Deletions cut 5 bases from V and 1 base from J, with 11 bases between. The CDR3 loop spans 14 amino acids. The CDR3 region is CASSPGLTNTEAFF. CDR3 coding DNA: TGTGCCAGCAGCCCAGGCCTCACGAACACTGAAGCTTTCTTT.

This clone showed up just once. This rearrangement joins TRBV9 to TRBJ2-5; D call uncertain. Trimming took off 2 bases at V and 5 bases at J, with 10 bases between the two ends. The CDR3 covers 13 residues. The germline CDR1 and CDR2 sequences are SGDLS and YYNGEE. The CDR3 nucleotides are TGTGCCAGCAGCGTCGGCCCCGGGGAGACCCAGTACTTC. This sequence encodes CASSVGPGETQYF.

The chain carries TRBV7-9 and TRBJ2-3; D perhaps matches TRBD2 (5 bases). Trimming took off 5 bases at V and 13 bases at J, with 16 bases between the two ends. The CDR3 covers 12 residues. Germline-derived CDR1 and CDR2 are SEHNR and FQNEAQ (reference sequence). The CDR3 sequence: CASSDYGNYKYF. CDR3 coding DNA: TGTGCCAGCAGCGACTACGGGAATTATAAGTATTTT.

The chain recombines TRBV28 with TRBJ1-3, with D perhaps matching TRBD1 (6 bases). Trimming took 3 bases from V and 0 from J, leaving 9 bases between them. Germline CDR1 is MDHEN and CDR2 is SYDVKM. The CDR3 runs 15 residues. The CDR3 protein is CASSLVGGSGNTIYF. In DNA, the CDR3 is TGTGCCAGCAGTTTGGTAGGGGGCTCTGGAAACACCATATATTTT.

This chain connects TRBV7-9 to TRBJ1-4, with no clear D. There are 16 residues in the CDR3. Germline V gene lookup returns CDR1 SEHNR and CDR2 FQNEAQ (reference sequence). V lost 0 bases to trimming and J lost 0 bases, with 8 bases between them. The CDR3 DNA follows: TGTGCCAGCAGCTTAGCCCACAGTGCAACTAATGAAAAACTGTTTTTT. Translated, it gives CASSLAHSATNEKLFF.

The chain combines TRBV5-4 with TRBJ2-5; 8 bases are shared with TRBD2. The V segment lost 0 bases and the J segment 4 bases; nucleotides outside the gene matches: 14. The CDR3 runs 18 residues. Germline V CDR1 and CDR2: SGHNT, YYREEE (reference sequence). The CDR3 region has the DNA TGTGCCAGCAGCTTGGGGTCCAGCGGGGGAGGATTGCGAGAGACCCAGTACTTC. The encoded protein is CASSLGSSGGGLRETQYF.

The chain uses TRBV3-1 (or the pseudogene TRBV3-2) and TRBJ2-5, with 11 bases fitting TRBD2. CDR3 size: 16 residues. The trim removed 2 bases at V and 4 bases at J, leaving 6 bases unmatched. The germline V gene encodes CDR1 LGHDT and CDR2 YNNKEL (reference sequence). CDR3 in amino acids: CASSQISGGALETQYF. The CDR3 region has the DNA TGTGCCAGCAGCCAAATTAGCGGGGGGGCCTTAGAGACCCAGTACTTC.

This chain's CDR3 is CASSQLPLTGNTIYF. CDR3 in DNA: TGCGCCAGCAGCCAACTACCTCTGACTGGAAACACCATATATTTT. The chain has TRBV4-1 and TRBJ1-3; D gene unclear. In germline, CDR1 is MGHRA, CDR2 YSYEKL. CDR3 length: 15 residues. V was cut by 2 bases and J by 2 bases, with 10 bases left in between.

This clone was seen once. The rearrangement uses TRBV7-2 and TRBJ1-4; tentative D call: TRBD1 (5 bases). V lost 5 bases and J 5 bases, leaving 18 bases between the germline ends. This CDR3 is built from 16 residues. Germline CDR1 reads SGHTA; CDR2 reads FQGNSA. CDR3 region: CASSQDSARQNEKLFF. DNA for the CDR3: TGTGCCAGCAGCCAAGACAGCGCTCGGCAGAATGAAAAACTGTTTTTT.

This chain connects TRBV4-2 to TRBJ2-1; TRBD1 is a possible D gene (5 bases). V was clipped by 0 bases and J by 3 bases, with 9 bases between them. The CDR3 contains 15 residues. Germline loops: CDR1 LGHNA, CDR2 YNFKEQ. The CDR3: CASSQDRQNYNEQFF. In DNA form, the CDR3 reads TGTGCCAGCAGCCAAGATCGACAGAACTACAATGAGCAGTTCTTC.

The chain links TRBV9 to TRBJ1-2; 8 bases align to TRBD1. The germline V gene encodes CDR1 SGDLS and CDR2 YYNGEE. Germline trimming cut 3 bases from V and 5 bases from J; bases unmatched to any gene: 3. This CDR3 contains 13 residues. The CDR3: CASSEQGGYGYTF. As DNA, the CDR3 is TGTGCCAGCAGCGAACAGGGGGGATATGGCTACACCTTC.

This clone was counted once. The chain links TRBV24-1 to TRBJ1-2; TRBD1 might be the D (6 bases). Trimming stripped 0 bases from V and 0 bases from J, with 7 bases between. CDR1 and CDR2 (germline): KGHDR, SFDVKD. The CDR3 runs to 15 residues. The CDR3 DNA sequence: TGTGCCACCAGTGATTTGACAGGGACTAACTATGGCTACACCTTC. Protein sequence: CATSDLTGTNYGYTF.

DNA for the CDR3: TGTGCCAGCTCACCAGGGACTAGGAGGACGAACACCGGGGAGCTGTTTTTT. It yields the protein CASSPGTRRTNTGELFF. V usage is TRBV18 and J usage is TRBJ2-2; TRBD2 matches 8 bases. This CDR3 has 17 residues. Germline V lookup: CDR1 KGHSH, CDR2 LQKENI. V lost 2 bases and J lost 0; bases outside the gene matches: 5.

The table lists this clone with a count of one. This rearrangement joins TRBV6-6 to TRBJ1-5; D remains ambiguous. Trimming left V 2 bases short and J 5 bases short, with 7 bases between. This CDR3 comprises 13 residues. CDR1 and CDR2 from the germline V gene are MNHNY and SVGAGI (reference sequence). CDR3 nucleotide sequence: TGTGCCAGCAGTTACAATGGAGATCAGCCCCAGCATTTT. It is translated as CASSYNGDQPQHF.

The rearrangement links TRBV10-3 to TRBJ2-2, with TRBD2 matching 9 bases. This CDR3 region has 22 residues. The V gene end was trimmed by 1 base and the J gene end by 0 bases; junction bases not matched to a gene: 18. The germline V gene has CDR1 ENHRY and CDR2 SYGVKD. In DNA form, the CDR3 reads TGTGCCATCAGTGAGTTATGGGGATACGCATTAGCGGGGGACACGAACACCGGGGAGCTGTTTTTT. It codes for CAISELWGYALAGDTNTGELFF.